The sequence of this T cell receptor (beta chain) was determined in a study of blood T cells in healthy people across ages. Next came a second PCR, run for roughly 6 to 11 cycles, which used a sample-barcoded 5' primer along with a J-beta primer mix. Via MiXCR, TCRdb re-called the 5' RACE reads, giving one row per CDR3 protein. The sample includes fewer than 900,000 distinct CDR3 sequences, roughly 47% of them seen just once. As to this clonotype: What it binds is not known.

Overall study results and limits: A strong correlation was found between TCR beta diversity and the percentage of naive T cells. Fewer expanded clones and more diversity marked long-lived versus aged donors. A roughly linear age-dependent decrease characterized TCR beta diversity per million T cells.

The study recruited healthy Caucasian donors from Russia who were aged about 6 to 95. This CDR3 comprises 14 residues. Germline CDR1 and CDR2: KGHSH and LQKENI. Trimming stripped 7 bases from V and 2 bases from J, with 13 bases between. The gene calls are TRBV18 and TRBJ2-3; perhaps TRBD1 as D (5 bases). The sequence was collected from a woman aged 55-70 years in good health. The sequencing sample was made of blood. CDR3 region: CASFSGQITDTQYF. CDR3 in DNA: TGTGCCAGCTTTTCAGGGCAGATCACAGATACGCAGTATTTT.